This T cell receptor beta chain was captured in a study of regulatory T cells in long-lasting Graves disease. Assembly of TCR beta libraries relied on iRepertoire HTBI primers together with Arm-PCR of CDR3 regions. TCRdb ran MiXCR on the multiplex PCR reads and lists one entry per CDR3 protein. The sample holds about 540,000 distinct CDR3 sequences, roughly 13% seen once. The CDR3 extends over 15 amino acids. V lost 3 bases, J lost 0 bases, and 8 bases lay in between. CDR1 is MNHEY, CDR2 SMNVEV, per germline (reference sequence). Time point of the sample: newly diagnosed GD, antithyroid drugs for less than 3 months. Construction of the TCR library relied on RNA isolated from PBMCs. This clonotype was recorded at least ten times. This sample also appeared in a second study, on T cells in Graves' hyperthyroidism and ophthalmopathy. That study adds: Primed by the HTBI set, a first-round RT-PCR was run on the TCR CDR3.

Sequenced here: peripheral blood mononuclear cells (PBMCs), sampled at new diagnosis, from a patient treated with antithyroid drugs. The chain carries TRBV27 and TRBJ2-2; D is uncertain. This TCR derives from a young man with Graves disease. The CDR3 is CASSFVIPNTGELFF. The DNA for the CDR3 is TGTGCCAGCAGTTTCGTGATCCCGAACACCGGGGAGCTGTTTTTT.